One T cell receptor beta chain is described in this entry. CDR1 is MGHDK and CDR2 is SYGVNS in the germline V gene. Trimming took 3 bases from V and 10 from J, leaving 19 bases between them. The CDR3 has 16 residues. In the original analysis: The assay estimated nucleated cells by amplifying reference gene primers. The data were produced by immunoSEQ multiplex PCR, yet TCRdb's version contains in-frame clones alone and is incomplete. V, J and clone size were drawn from that table, and D and trimming were deduced from the DNA. In the table there are 25,000 to 30,000 clones, around 96% of which are singletons. The source of the sample is a study of blood T cell repertoires in COVID-19.

The material sequenced was peripheral blood. The chain employs TRBV25-1 and TRBJ1-6; D call uncertain. The receptor was isolated from a human donor with active COVID-19. The donor label of this sample is uncertain. In DNA form, the CDR3 reads TGTGCCAGCAGTGACCTACGAGGGATCGGAGGGTCACCCCTCCACTTT. Translated: CASSDLRGIGGSPLHF. Using reference TRBV25-1 and TRBJ1-6 for the parts outside the CDR3, the full variable domain is EADIYQTPRYLVIGTGKKITLECSQTMGHDKMYWYQQDPGMELHLIHYSYGVNSTEKGDLSSESTVSRIRTEHFPLTLESARPSHTSQYLCASSDLRGIGGSPLHFGNGTRLTVT.